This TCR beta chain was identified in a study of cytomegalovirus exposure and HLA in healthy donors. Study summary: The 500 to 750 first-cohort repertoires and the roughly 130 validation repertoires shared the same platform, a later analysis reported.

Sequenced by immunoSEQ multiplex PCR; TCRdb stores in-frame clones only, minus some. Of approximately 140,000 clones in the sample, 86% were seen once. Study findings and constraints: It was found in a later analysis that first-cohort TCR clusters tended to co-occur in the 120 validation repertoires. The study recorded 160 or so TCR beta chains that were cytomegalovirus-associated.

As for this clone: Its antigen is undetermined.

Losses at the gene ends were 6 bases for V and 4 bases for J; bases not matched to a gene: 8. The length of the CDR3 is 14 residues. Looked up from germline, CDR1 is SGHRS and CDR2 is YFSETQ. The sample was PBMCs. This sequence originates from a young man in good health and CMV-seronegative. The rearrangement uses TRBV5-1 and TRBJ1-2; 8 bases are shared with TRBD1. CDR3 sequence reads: CASTVQGEGYGYTF. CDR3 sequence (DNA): TGCGCCAGCACCGTACAGGGGGAAGGCTATGGCTACACCTTC.